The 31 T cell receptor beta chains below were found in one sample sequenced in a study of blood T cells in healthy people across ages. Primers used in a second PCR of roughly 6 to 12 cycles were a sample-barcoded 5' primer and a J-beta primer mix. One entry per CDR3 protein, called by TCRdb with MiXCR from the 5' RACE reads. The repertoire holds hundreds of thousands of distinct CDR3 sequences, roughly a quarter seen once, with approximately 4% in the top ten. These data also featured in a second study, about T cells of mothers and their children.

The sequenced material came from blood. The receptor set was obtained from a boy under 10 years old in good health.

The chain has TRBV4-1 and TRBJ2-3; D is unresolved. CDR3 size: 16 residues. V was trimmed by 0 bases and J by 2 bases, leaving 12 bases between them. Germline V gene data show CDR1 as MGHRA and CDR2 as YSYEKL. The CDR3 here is CASSQERSYTTDTQYF. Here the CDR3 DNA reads TGCGCCAGCAGCCAAGAGAGGTCCTACACCACAGATACGCAGTATTTT.

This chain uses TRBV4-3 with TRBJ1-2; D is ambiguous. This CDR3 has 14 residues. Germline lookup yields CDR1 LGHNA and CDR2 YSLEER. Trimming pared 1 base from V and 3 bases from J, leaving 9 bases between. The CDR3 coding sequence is TGCGCCAGCAGCCAAGGAAGGGAATACTATGGCTACACCTTC. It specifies CASSQGREYYGYTF.

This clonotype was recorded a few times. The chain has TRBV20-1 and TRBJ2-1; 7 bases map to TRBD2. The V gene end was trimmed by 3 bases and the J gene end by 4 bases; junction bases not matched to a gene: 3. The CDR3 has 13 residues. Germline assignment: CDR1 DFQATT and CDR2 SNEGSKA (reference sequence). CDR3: CSASPAGYNEQFF. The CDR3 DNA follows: TGCAGTGCTAGTCCAGCGGGGTACAATGAGCAGTTCTTC.

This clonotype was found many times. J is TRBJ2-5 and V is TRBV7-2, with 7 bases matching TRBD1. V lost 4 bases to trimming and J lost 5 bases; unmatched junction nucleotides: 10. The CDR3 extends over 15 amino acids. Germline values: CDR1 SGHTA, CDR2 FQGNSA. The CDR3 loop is CASSSYRGLGETQYF. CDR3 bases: TGTGCCAGCAGCTCCTACAGGGGTCTGGGGGAGACCCAGTACTTC.

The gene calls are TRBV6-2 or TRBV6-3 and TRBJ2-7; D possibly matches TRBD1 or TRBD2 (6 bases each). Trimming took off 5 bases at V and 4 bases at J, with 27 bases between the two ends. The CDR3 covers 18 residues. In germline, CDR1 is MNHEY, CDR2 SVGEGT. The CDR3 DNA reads TGTGCCAGCAGTATCTCGGACAGTGCGGGAAGCCACGGGTACGAGCAGTACTTC. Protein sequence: CASSISDSAGSHGYEQYF.

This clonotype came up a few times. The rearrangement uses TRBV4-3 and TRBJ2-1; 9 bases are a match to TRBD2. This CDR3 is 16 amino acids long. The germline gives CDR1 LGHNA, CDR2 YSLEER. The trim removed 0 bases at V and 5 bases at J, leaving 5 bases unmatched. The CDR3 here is CASSQDPSGNHNEQFF. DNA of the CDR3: TGCGCCAGCAGCCAAGACCCTAGCGGGAACCACAATGAGCAGTTCTTC.

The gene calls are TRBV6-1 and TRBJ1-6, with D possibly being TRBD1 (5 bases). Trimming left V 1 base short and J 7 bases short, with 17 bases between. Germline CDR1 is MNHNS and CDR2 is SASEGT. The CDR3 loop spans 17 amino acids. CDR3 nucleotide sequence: TGTGCCAGCAGTGAAGTATGGTACAGGTCGATGAATTCACCCCTCCACTTT. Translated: CASSEVWYRSMNSPLHF.

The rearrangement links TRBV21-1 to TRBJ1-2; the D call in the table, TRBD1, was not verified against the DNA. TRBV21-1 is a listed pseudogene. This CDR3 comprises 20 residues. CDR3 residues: CASSKRSSRDSSFSNYGYTF. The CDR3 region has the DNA TGTGCCAGCAGCAAAAGATCCTCCCGAGACAGCTCGTTCTCCAACTATGGCTACACCTTC.

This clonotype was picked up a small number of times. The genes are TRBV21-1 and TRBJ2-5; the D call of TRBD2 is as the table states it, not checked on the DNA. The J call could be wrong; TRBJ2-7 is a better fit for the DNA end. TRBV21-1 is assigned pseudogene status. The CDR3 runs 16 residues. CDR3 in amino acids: CASSREGREGFHEQYF. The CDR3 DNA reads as TGTGCCAGCAGCAGGGAAGGGCGGGAGGGCTTCCACGAGCAGTACTTC.

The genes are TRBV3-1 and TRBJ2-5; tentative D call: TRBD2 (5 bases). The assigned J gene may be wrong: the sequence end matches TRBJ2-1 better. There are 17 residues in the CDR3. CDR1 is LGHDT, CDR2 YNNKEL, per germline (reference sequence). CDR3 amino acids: CASSDAVGEFHSNEQFF. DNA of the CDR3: TGTGCCAGCAGCGATGCCGTTGGGGAGTTCCACAGCAATGAGCAGTTCTTC.

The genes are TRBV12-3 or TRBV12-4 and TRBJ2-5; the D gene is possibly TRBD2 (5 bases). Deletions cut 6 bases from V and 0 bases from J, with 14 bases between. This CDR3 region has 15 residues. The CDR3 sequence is CASSPGVANQETQYF. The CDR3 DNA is TGTGCCAGCAGCCCTGGGGTAGCGAACCAAGAGACCCAGTACTTC.

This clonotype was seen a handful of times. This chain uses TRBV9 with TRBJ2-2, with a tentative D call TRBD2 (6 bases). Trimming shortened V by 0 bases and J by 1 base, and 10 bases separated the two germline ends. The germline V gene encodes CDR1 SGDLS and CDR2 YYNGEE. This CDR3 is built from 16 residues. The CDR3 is CASSVGGSGNTGELFF. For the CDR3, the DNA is TGTGCCAGCAGCGTAGGTGGTAGCGGGAACACCGGGGAGCTGTTTTTT.

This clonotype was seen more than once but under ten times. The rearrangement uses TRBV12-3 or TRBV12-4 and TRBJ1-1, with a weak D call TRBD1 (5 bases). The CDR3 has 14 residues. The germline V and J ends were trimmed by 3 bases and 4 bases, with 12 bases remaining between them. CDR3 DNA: TGTGCCAGCAGTTTGGGACGTGGGAGCACTGAAGCTTTCTTT. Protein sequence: CASSLGRGSTEAFF.

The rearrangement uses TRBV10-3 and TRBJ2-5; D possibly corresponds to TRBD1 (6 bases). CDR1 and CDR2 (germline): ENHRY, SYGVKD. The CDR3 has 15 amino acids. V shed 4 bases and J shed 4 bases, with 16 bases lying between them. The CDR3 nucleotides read TGTGCCATCAGTGCGACAGGTCGAGGAGGAGAGACCCAGTACTTC. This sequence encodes CAISATGRGGETQYF.

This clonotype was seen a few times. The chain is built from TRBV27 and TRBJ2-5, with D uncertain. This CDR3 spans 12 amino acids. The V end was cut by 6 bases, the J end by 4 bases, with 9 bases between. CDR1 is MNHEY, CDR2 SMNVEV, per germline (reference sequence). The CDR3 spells CASSRPPETQYF. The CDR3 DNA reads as TGTGCCAGCAGCCGCCCGCCAGAGACCCAGTACTTC.

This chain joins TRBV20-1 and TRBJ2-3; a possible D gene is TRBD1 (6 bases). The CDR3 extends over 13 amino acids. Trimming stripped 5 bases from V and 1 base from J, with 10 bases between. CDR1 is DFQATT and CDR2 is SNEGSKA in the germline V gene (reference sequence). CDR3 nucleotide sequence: TGCAGTGCTCCCAGGGGCGGCACAGATACGCAGTATTTT. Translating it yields CSAPRGGTDTQYF.

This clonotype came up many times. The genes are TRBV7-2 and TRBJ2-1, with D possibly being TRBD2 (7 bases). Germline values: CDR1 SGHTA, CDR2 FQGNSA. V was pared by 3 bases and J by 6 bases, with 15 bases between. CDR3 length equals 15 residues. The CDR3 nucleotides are TGTGCCAGCAGCTTGTGGGGGGGGGCCGGCAATGAGCAGTTCTTC. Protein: CASSLWGGAGNEQFF. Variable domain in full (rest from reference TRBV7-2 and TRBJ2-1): GAGVSQSPSNKVTEKGKDVELRCDPISGHTALYWYRQSLGQGLEFLIYFQGNSAPDKSGLPSDRFSAERTGGSVSTLTIQRTQQEDSAVYLCASSLWGGAGNEQFFGPGTRLTVL.

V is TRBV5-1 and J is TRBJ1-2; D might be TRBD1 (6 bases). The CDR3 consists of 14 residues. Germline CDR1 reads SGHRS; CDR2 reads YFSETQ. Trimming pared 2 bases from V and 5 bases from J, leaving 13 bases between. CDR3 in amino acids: CASSLTEGGYGYTF. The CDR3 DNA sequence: TGCGCCAGCAGCTTAACCGAAGGGGGTTATGGCTACACCTTC.

This CDR3 is CSVEEVGADNEQFF. CDR3 DNA sequence: TGCAGCGTTGAAGAGGTCGGGGCGGACAATGAGCAGTTCTTC. J is TRBJ2-5 and V is TRBV29-1; perhaps D is TRBD1 or TRBD2 (5 bases each). The assigned J gene may be wrong: the sequence end matches TRBJ2-1 better. Germline CDR1 reads SQVTM; CDR2 reads ANQGSEA. There are 14 residues in the CDR3.

Written as DNA, the CDR3 is TGTGCCAGCAGCCCCTGGGTTAGTGAGCAGTTCTTC. Amino acid sequence: CASSPWVSEQFF. The J gene is TRBJ2-1, the V gene TRBV7-2, with no clear D. V lost 5 bases and J lost 9, with 11 bases in between. This CDR3 has 12 amino acids. Germline loops: CDR1 SGHTA, CDR2 FQGNSA.

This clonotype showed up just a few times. The CDR3, as DNA: TGTGCCAGCAGCGTAGCAGCCGGCGGGAGCATATGCGAGCAGTACTTC. Translation: CASSVAAGGSICEQYF. V gene TRBV9 combines with J gene TRBJ2-5, with 7 positions matching TRBD2. The assigned J gene may be wrong: the sequence end matches TRBJ2-7 better. The germline V gene encodes CDR1 SGDLS and CDR2 YYNGEE. The CDR3 length is 16 residues.

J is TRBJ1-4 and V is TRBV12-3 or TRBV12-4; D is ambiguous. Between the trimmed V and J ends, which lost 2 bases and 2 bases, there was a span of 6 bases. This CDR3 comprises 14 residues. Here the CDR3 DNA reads TGTGCCAGCAGTTTAAGTCTGACTAATGAAAAACTGTTTTTT. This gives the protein CASSLSLTNEKLFF.

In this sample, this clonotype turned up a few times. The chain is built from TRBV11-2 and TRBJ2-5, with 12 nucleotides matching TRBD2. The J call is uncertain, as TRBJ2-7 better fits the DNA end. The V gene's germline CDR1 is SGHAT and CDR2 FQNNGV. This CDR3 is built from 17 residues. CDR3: CASSPHPTSGRTYEQYF. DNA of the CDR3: TGTGCCAGCAGCCCACACCCCACTAGCGGGAGGACCTACGAGCAGTACTTC.

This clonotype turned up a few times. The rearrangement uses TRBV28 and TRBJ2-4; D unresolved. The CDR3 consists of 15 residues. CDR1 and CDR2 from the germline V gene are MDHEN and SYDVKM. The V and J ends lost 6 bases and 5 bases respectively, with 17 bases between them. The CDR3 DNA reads TGTGCCAGCAGGACCGACGGGCAGTGGCAAAACATTCAGTACTTC. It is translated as CASRTDGQWQNIQYF.

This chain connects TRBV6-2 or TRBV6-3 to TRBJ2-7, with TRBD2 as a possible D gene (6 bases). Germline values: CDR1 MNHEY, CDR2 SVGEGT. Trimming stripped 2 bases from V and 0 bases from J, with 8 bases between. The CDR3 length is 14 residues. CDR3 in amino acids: CASSYGGISYEQYF. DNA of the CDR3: TGTGCCAGCAGTTACGGGGGGATCTCCTACGAGCAGTACTTC.

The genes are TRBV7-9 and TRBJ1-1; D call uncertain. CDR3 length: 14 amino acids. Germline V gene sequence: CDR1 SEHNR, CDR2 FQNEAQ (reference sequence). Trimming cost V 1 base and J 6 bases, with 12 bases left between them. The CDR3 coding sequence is TGTGCCAGCAGCTTAGAATCCATCAAGCCTGAAGCTTTCTTT. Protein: CASSLESIKPEAFF.

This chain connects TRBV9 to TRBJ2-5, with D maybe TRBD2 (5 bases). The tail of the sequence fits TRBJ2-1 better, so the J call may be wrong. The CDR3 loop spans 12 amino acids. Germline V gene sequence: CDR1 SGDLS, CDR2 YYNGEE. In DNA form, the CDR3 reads TGTGCCAGCAGCCCGATGGGAGATGAGCAGTTCTTC. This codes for CASSPMGDEQFF.

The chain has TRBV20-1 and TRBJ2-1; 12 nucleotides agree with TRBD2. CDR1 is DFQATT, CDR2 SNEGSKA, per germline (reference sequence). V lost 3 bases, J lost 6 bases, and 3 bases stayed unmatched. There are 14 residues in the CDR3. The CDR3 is CSASTSGGINEQFF. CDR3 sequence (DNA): TGCAGTGCTAGTACTAGCGGGGGGATCAATGAGCAGTTCTTC.

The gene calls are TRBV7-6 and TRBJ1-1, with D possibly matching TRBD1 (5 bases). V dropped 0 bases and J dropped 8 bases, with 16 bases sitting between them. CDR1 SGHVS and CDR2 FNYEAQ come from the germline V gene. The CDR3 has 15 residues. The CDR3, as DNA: TGTGCCAGCAGCTTAGCGCCGTCAGGGCAGCGGGAAGCTTTCTTT. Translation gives CASSLAPSGQREAFF. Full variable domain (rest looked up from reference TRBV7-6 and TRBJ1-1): GAGVSQSPRYKVTKRGQDVALRCDPISGHVSLYWYRQALGQGPEFLTYFNYEAQQDKSGLPNDRFSAERPEGSISTLTIQRTEQRDSAMYRCASSLAPSGQREAFFGQGTRLTVV.

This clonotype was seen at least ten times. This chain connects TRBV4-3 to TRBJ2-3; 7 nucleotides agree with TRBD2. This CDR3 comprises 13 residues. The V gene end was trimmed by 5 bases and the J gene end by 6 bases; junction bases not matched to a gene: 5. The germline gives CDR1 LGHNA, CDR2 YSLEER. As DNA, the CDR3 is TGCGCCAGCAGCACGAGGGAGGGGGATACGCAGTATTTT. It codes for CASSTREGDTQYF.

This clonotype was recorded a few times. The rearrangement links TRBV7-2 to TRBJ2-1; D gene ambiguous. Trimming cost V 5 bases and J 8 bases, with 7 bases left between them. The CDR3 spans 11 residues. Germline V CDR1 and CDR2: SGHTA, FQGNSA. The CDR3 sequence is CASSLDYEQFF. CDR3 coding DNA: TGTGCCAGCAGCCTAGACTATGAGCAGTTCTTC.